These T cell receptor beta chains were read from a single sample in a study of CD8 T cells in ankylosing spondylitis. TCRdb reprocessed the 5' RACE reads with MiXCR, giving one entry per CDR3 protein. Of nearly 350,000 distinct CDR3 sequences in the sample, 14% to 15% were seen once. Sequenced input: blood, either unsorted or a sorted T cell fraction (not recorded which). The receptors were sampled from a male donor with ankylosing spondylitis or in good health (not recorded which). Both conserved end residues are part of each CDR3. A D gene is named only where the DNA matches it firmly. The size entry is marked missing in some rows and otherwise reads once, few, many or a size class.

clone_size	v_call	j_call	d_call	cdr3_aa	cdr3_nt
few	TRBV6-1	TRBJ1-1	NA	CASSPKGRPNTEVFF	TGTGCCAGCAGCCCCAAGGGACGGCCGAACACTGAAGTTTTCTTT
few	TRBV2	TRBJ2-3	TRBD1	CASTRGTGVTTQYF	TGTGCCAGCACCCGAGGGACAGGGGTAACTACGCAGTATTTT
few	TRBV6-1	TRBJ2-3	NA	CASSQDGADTQYF	TGTGCCAGCTCCCAGGACGGGGCAGATACGCAGTATTTT
few	TRBV19	TRBJ2-3	NA	CASSMLGGSTDTQYF	TGTGCCAGTAGTATGCTGGGGGGCAGCACAGATACGCAGTATTTT
few	TRBV6-6	TRBJ2-2	NA	CASSHNTGELFF	TGTGCCAGCAGTCACAACACCGGGGAGCTGTTTTTT
few	TRBV5-1	TRBJ1-6	TRBD1	CASSLGQGSPLHF	TGCGCCAGCAGCTTGGGACAGGGGTCACCCCTCCACTTT
NA	TRBV23-1	TRBJ2-3	TRBD1	CASSQSRDRATDTQYF	TGCGCCAGCAGTCAATCACGGGACAGGGCGACAGATACGCAGTATTTT
many	TRBV5-1	TRBJ1-2	NA	CASSSRDYGYTF	TGCGCCAGCTCATCGAGGGACTATGGCTACACCTTC
NA	TRBV4-2	TRBJ2-3	TRBD2	CASSQLAGGLASTDTQYF	TGTGCCAGCAGCCAACTAGCGGGGGGCCTTGCTAGCACAGATACGCAGTATTTT
few	TRBV4-1	TRBJ2-3	NA	CASSLRLGGTDTQYF	TGCGCCAGCAGCCTCCGACTAGGAGGCACAGATACGCAGTATTTT